Each of the 32 T cell receptor beta chains below was sequenced from the same sample in a study of CD8 T cells in Susac syndrome. It was with random hexamers that 0.5 to 1 ug RNA was reverse transcribed. TCRdb ran MiXCR on the immunoSEQ multiplex PCR reads and lists one entry per CDR3 protein. The sample includes over 150,000 distinct CDR3 sequences, over 90% seen only once; the top ten take approximately 0.093%. Specimen: CD4+ T cells from PBMCs. These receptors were collected from a human donor with multiple sclerosis.

The rearrangement uses TRBV7-2 and TRBJ2-7, with D perhaps TRBD2 (5 bases). The CDR3 totals 16 residues. Germline V gives CDR1 SGHTA, CDR2 FQGNSA. V was cut by 1 base and J by 0 bases, with 13 bases left in between. The CDR3: CASSLVASPSSYEQYF. In nucleotides, the CDR3 is TGTGCCAGCAGCTTAGTGGCTAGCCCCAGCTCCTACGAGCAGTACTTC.

The gene calls are TRBV29-1 and TRBJ2-7; D might be TRBD1 or TRBD2, each matching 5 bases. The ends were cut back, 1 base at V and 3 bases at J, with 10 bases in the middle. The CDR3 is 13 residues long. The germline gives CDR1 SQVTM, CDR2 ANQGSEA. CDR3 in amino acids: CSVEGGTLYEQYF. CDR3 coding DNA: TGCAGCGTTGAAGGGGGGACCCTCTACGAGCAGTACTTC.

This chain connects TRBV20-1 to TRBJ1-2, with unresolved D. The germline gives CDR1 DFQATT, CDR2 SNEGSKA (reference sequence). Trimming took off 4 bases at V and 0 bases at J, with 15 bases between the two ends. The CDR3 runs 15 residues. This chain's CDR3 is CSAMSDDATNYGYTF. The CDR3 DNA reads as TGCAGTGCTATGAGTGACGACGCCACTAACTATGGCTACACCTTC.

The V gene is TRBV24-1, the J gene TRBJ2-2; 9 bases match TRBD2. Germline V gene sequence: CDR1 KGHDR, CDR2 SFDVKD. The CDR3 has 17 residues. Trimming removed 1 base from V and 1 base from J; junction bases left unmatched: 3. DNA for the CDR3: TGTGCCACCAGTGATTTCCTGACTAGCGGGAACACCGGGGAGCTGTTTTTT. Amino acid sequence: CATSDFLTSGNTGELFF.

The J gene is TRBJ1-1, the V gene TRBV24-1; D remains unclear. Trimming cost V 0 bases and J 10 bases, with 5 bases left between them. The CDR3 spans 11 residues. Germline values: CDR1 KGHDR, CDR2 SFDVKD. CDR3 protein: CATSDLKGAFF. For the CDR3, the DNA is TGTGCCACCAGTGATTTGAAGGGAGCTTTCTTT.

In DNA, the CDR3 is TGCAGTGCGCACTTCAGGGTAAAGGAGACCCAGTACTTC. Its translation: CSAHFRVKETQYF. This sequence joins TRBV20-1 and TRBJ2-5, with D tentatively TRBD1 (5 bases). The CDR3 runs to 13 residues. V was trimmed by 6 bases and J by 5 bases, leaving 16 bases between them. The germline CDR1 and CDR2 sequences are DFQATT and SNEGSKA (reference sequence).

J is TRBJ2-1 and V is TRBV3-1; TRBD2 agrees at 12 bases. Per germline, CDR1 LGHDT and CDR2 YNNKEL (reference sequence). Unmatched junction bases numbered 3, after V lost 4 bases and J lost 5 bases. This CDR3 has 15 amino acids. The CDR3 region is CASSPSGGVNNEQFF. The CDR3 nucleotides are TGTGCCAGCAGCCCTAGCGGGGGGGTCAACAATGAGCAGTTCTTC.

The rearrangement uses TRBV12-3 or TRBV12-4 and TRBJ1-5, with 9 bases fitting TRBD1. Trimming cost V 5 bases and J 5 bases; bases outside gene matches: 10. This CDR3 is 16 amino acids long. The CDR3 reads CASSPPGQGIHQPQHF. Here the CDR3 DNA reads TGTGCCAGCAGTCCCCCGGGACAGGGAATCCATCAGCCCCAGCATTTT.

The chain couples TRBV19 to TRBJ2-5; D gene uncertain. The CDR3 has 16 amino acids. Germline V gene data show CDR1 as LNHDA and CDR2 as SQIVND (reference sequence). V dropped 2 bases and J dropped 2 bases, with 15 bases sitting between them. As DNA, the CDR3 is TGTGCCAGTAGTATATCTTGGCGGCCCTCACAAGAGACCCAGTACTTC. Residues: CASSISWRPSQETQYF.

The chain combines TRBV4-2 with TRBJ2-1; D is ambiguous. Trimming pared 1 base from V and 9 bases from J, leaving 7 bases between. The CDR3 is 12 amino acids. Germline V lookup: CDR1 LGHNA, CDR2 YNFKEQ. CDR3 sequence reads: CASSQAYGEQFF. The CDR3 nucleotides are TGTGCCAGCAGCCAAGCGTACGGTGAGCAGTTCTTC.

The gene calls are TRBV5-6 and TRBJ2-1, with D tentatively TRBD2 (5 bases). The V end lost 0 bases, the J end lost 10 bases, and 17 bases lay between the germline ends. Germline CDR1 is SGHDT and CDR2 is YYEEEE. The CDR3 has 15 residues. This CDR3 reads CASSLAGHGVVEQFF. CDR3 sequence (DNA): TGTGCCAGCAGCTTGGCCGGGCACGGGGTCGTGGAGCAGTTCTTC.

The sample holds one count of this clonotype. The chain couples TRBV30 to TRBJ1-2; D ambiguous. CDR1 GTSNPN and CDR2 SVGIG come from the germline V gene (reference sequence). The CDR3 runs to 13 residues. Trimming removed 0 bases at V and 4 bases at J, with 9 bases between. The CDR3 loop reads CAWSVSRVYGYTF. The CDR3 DNA reads TGTGCCTGGAGTGTATCCCGGGTCTATGGCTACACCTTC.

The chain links TRBV20-1 to TRBJ2-7; TRBD1 agrees at 8 bases. The J segment lost 4 bases and the V segment lost 6 bases, leaving 14 bases of the junction unmatched. The V gene's germline CDR1 is DFQATT and CDR2 SNEGSKA (reference sequence). The CDR3 sequence is 15 residues long. CDR3 nucleotides: TGCAGTGCAACCGCCCAGGGGGCGAGCCCTTACGAGCAGTACTTC. It yields the protein CSATAQGASPYEQYF.

The chain is built from TRBV3-1 and TRBJ2-1; no firm D call. The V end was cut by 1 base, the J end by 7 bases, with 8 bases between. CDR1 is LGHDT, CDR2 YNNKEL, per germline (reference sequence). The CDR3 has 13 amino acids. CDR3 in amino acids: CASSQASRNEQFF. The CDR3 region has the DNA TGTGCCAGCAGCCAAGCTTCTCGGAATGAGCAGTTCTTC.

This chain uses TRBV9 with TRBJ1-2; TRBD1 is a possible D gene (6 bases). Germline V gene data show CDR1 as SGDLS and CDR2 as YYNGEE. CDR3 length: 12 residues. V gave up 4 bases and J gave up 8 bases, with 12 bases separating them. The CDR3 is CASSRGQVGYTF. Here the CDR3 DNA reads TGTGCCAGCAGCAGGGGACAAGTCGGCTACACCTTC. Full variable domain (outside the CDR3, taken from reference TRBV9 and TRBJ1-2): DSGVTQTPKHLITATGQRVTLRCSPRSGDLSVYWYQQSLDQGLQFLIQYYNGEERAKGNILERFSAQQFPDLHSELNLSSLELGDSALYFCASSRGQVGYTFGSGTRLTVV.

V is TRBV12-3 or TRBV12-4 and J is TRBJ2-7; perhaps D is TRBD1 or TRBD2 (5 bases each). The CDR3 totals 15 residues. The ends were cut back, 2 bases at V and 5 bases at J, with 16 bases in the middle. The CDR3 DNA reads TGTGCCAGCAGTTTACGGGAACCCGACAGCCACGAGCAGTACTTC. Protein: CASSLREPDSHEQYF.

The V and J genes are TRBV12-3 or TRBV12-4 and TRBJ2-5; D is undetermined. V lost 0 bases and J 6 bases, leaving 8 bases between the germline ends. The CDR3 is 13 residues long. CDR3 amino acids: CASSLAGSKTQYF. The DNA of the CDR3 is TGTGCCAGCAGTTTAGCAGGGTCGAAGACCCAGTACTTC.

CDR3 amino acids: CSAQKGADANYGYTF. DNA for the CDR3: TGCAGTGCTCAAAAGGGGGCAGACGCCAACTATGGCTACACCTTC. The V gene is TRBV20-1, the J gene TRBJ1-2, with 7 bases fitting TRBD1. Germline trimming cut 5 bases from V and 2 bases from J; bases unmatched to any gene: 11. CDR3 length: 15 amino acids. Germline V gene lookup returns CDR1 DFQATT and CDR2 SNEGSKA (reference sequence).

The chain uses TRBV7-9 and TRBJ1-2, with D possibly matching TRBD1 (6 bases). V was trimmed by 5 bases and J by 13 bases, leaving 11 bases between them. The CDR3 covers 10 residues. Germline V lookup: CDR1 SEHNR, CDR2 FQNEAQ (reference sequence). The CDR3 DNA sequence: TGTGCCAGCAGCCCAGGGGAGGGCACCTTC. This translates into CASSPGEGTF.

This chain links TRBV4-1 with TRBJ2-7; D is perhaps TRBD1 (6 bases). This CDR3 has 16 amino acids. Trimming shortened V by 6 bases and J by 6 bases, and 24 bases separated the two germline ends. The V gene's germline CDR1 is MGHRA and CDR2 YSYEKL. The CDR3 loop reads CASRQTVIRGPLEQYF. Here the CDR3 DNA reads TGCGCCAGCAGACAAACCGTCATCAGGGGCCCCCTCGAGCAGTACTTC.

The gene calls are TRBV29-1 and TRBJ1-2; D is uncertain. Trimming stripped 6 bases from V and 5 bases from J, with 16 bases between. The CDR3 contains 13 residues. CDR1 SQVTM and CDR2 ANQGSEA come from the germline V gene. The CDR3 nucleotides read TGCAGCGTGGGCTGGAACGGACCGTATGGCTACACCTTC. Residues: CSVGWNGPYGYTF.

This rearrangement joins TRBV6-6 to TRBJ2-4, with unresolved D. The CDR3 runs to 11 residues. Per the germline V gene, CDR1 is MNHNY and CDR2 is SVGAGI (reference sequence). V was shortened by 7 bases and J by 4 bases, with 5 bases between the two germline ends. CDR3 bases: TGTGCCAGCACCTTAAAAAACATTCAGTACTTC. Translation gives CASTLKNIQYF.

The rearrangement uses TRBV11-2 and TRBJ2-7, with unresolved D. The CDR3 extends over 14 amino acids. The germline V and J ends were trimmed by 2 bases and 2 bases, with 10 bases remaining between them. Germline values: CDR1 SGHAT, CDR2 FQNNGV. CDR3 in amino acids: CASSLTLGTYEQYF. For the CDR3, the DNA is TGTGCCAGCAGCTTAACGCTGGGGACCTACGAGCAGTACTTC.

The genes are TRBV20-1 and TRBJ2-7; the D gene is possibly TRBD2 (6 bases). This CDR3 comprises 14 residues. Germline V gives CDR1 DFQATT, CDR2 SNEGSKA (reference sequence). Trimming took 0 bases from V and 2 from J, leaving 11 bases between them. The CDR3 DNA is TGCAGTGCTAGAGATCTAGGACTAACCTACGAGCAGTACTTC. It encodes CSARDLGLTYEQYF.

This clonotype was recorded once. This chain uses TRBV25-1 with TRBJ2-7; 7 nucleotides align to TRBD2. Losses at the gene ends were 1 base for V and 5 bases for J; bases not matched to a gene: 5. Germline V gene data show CDR1 as MGHDK and CDR2 as SYGVNS. The length of the CDR3 is 14 residues. CDR3 coding DNA: TGTGCCAGCAGTGAATGGGAGGGGAGGAACGAGCAGTACTTC. It encodes CASSEWEGRNEQYF.

The V and J genes are TRBV29-1 and TRBJ1-2, with TRBD1 matching 7 bases. J gave up 7 bases and V 6 bases, and 11 bases lay outside the gene matches. Per the germline V gene, CDR1 is SQVTM and CDR2 is ANQGSEA. This CDR3 has 13 residues. Written as DNA, the CDR3 is TGCAGCGTGATACAGGGGATCGGGTCTGGCTACACCTTC. This encodes CSVIQGIGSGYTF.

The chain is built from TRBV20-1 and TRBJ2-5; the D gene is possibly TRBD1 (5 bases). The CDR3 totals 14 residues. Germline V lookup: CDR1 DFQATT, CDR2 SNEGSKA (reference sequence). V was clipped by 6 bases and J by 2 bases, with 16 bases between them. The CDR3 protein is CSATQGASQETQYF. The CDR3 coding sequence is TGCAGTGCCACCCAAGGGGCTTCTCAAGAGACCCAGTACTTC.

The CDR3 sequence is CASRSGGSQETQYF. The CDR3 nucleotides read TGTGCCAGCAGATCTGGAGGGAGCCAAGAGACCCAGTACTTC. This chain connects TRBV5-4 to TRBJ2-5, with a tentative D call TRBD2 (6 bases). Germline values: CDR1 SGHNT, CDR2 YYREEE (reference sequence). This CDR3 contains 14 residues. V shed 5 bases and J shed 1 base, with 12 bases lying between them.

The chain couples TRBV7-2 to TRBJ2-1; D call uncertain. This CDR3 has 16 residues. V was trimmed by 2 bases and J by 7 bases, leaving 18 bases between them. CDR1 and CDR2 from the germline V gene are SGHTA and FQGNSA. The CDR3 reads CASSLRPGAIHNEQFF. CDR3 nucleotide sequence: TGTGCCAGCAGCTTACGGCCGGGCGCCATACATAATGAGCAGTTCTTC.

V is TRBV5-4 and J is TRBJ2-1; D unclear. The CDR3 has 13 amino acids. Trimming pared 0 bases from V and 5 bases from J, leaving 6 bases between. Germline CDR1 and CDR2: SGHNT and YYREEE (reference sequence). CDR3 sequence reads: CASSLDSHNEQFF. CDR3 sequence (DNA): TGTGCCAGCAGCTTGGACAGTCACAATGAGCAGTTCTTC.

CDR3 sequence reads: CASSYFPTFGANQPQHF. The CDR3 DNA reads TGTGCCAGCAGTTACTTCCCGACATTTGGGGCCAATCAGCCCCAGCATTTT. The chain joins TRBV6-5 to TRBJ1-5, with D possibly TRBD1 on 5 matching bases. Germline CDR1 MNHEY, CDR2 SVGAGI. CDR3 length equals 17 residues. V lost 1 base and J 3 bases, leaving 16 bases between the germline ends.

This rearrangement joins TRBV14 to TRBJ2-7; D unclear. The CDR3 runs 14 residues. Germline CDR1 is SGHDN and CDR2 is FVKESK. Trimming removed 2 bases at V and 7 bases at J, with 15 bases between. This CDR3 is CASSQLERVGEQYF. CDR3 nucleotide sequence: TGTGCCAGCAGCCAACTCGAAAGGGTGGGGGAGCAGTACTTC.